The 2 T cell receptor beta chains in this list originate from one sample, sequenced in a study of cytomegalovirus exposure and HLA in healthy donors. The primer mix had 60 Vbeta and 13 Jbeta primers. The assay was immunoSEQ multiplex PCR, and TCRdb's table has in-frame clones only and misses some. The table includes about 160,000 clones, roughly 82% detected once. The sample was PBMCs. The receptors here all came from a man aged 45 to 65 in good health and CMV-seropositive.

The chain combines TRBV6-1 with TRBJ2-7, with 12 bases identical to TRBD2. This CDR3 is 15 amino acids long. J was trimmed by 4 bases and V by 10 bases; bases with no gene match: 11. Per the germline V gene, CDR1 is MNHNS and CDR2 is SASEGT. The CDR3 DNA reads as TGTGCCACCAAGACTCAGCTAGCGGGAGGGTACGAGCAGTACTTC. Amino acid sequence: CATKTQLAGGYEQYF.

The chain is built from TRBV11-2 and TRBJ2-1; 7 bases map to TRBD2. The CDR3 spans 14 residues. Germline CDR1 and CDR2: SGHAT and FQNNGV. V dropped 0 bases and J dropped 7; count of bases not matched to a gene: 3. CDR3 sequence (DNA): TGTGCCAGCAGCTTAGAGGGCGGGAGTAATGAGCAGTTCTTC. Translation gives CASSLEGGSNEQFF.